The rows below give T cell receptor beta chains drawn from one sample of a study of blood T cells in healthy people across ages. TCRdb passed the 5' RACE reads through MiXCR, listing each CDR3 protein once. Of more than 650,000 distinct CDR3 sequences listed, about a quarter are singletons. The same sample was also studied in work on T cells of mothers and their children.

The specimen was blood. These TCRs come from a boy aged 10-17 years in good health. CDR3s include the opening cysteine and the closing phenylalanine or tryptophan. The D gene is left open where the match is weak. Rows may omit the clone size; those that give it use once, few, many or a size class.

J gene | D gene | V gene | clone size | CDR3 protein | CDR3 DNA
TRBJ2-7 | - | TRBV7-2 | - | CASSYAQGYEQYF | TGTGCCAGCAGCTACGCACAGGGCTACGAGCAGTACTTC
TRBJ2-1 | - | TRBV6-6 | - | CASTFGYSSYNEQFF | TGTGCCAGCACCTTTGGGTATAGCTCCTACAATGAGCAGTTCTTC
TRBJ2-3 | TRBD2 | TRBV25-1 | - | CASSSLAGRSTDTQYF | TGTGCCAGCAGTTCACTAGCGGGGCGGAGCACAGATACGCAGTATTTT
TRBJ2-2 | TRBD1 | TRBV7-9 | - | CASSPSTGTGELFF | TGTGCCAGCAGCCCATCGACAGGGACCGGGGAGCTGTTTTTT
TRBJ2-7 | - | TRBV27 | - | CASSFSLRPSEQYF | TGTGCCAGCAGTTTTTCCCTAAGACCCTCCGAGCAGTACTTC
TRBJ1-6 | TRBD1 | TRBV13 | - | CASSLGGGQDSSYNSPLHF | TGTGCCAGCAGCCTAGGAGGGGGACAGGATTCCTCCTATAATTCACCCCTCCACTTT
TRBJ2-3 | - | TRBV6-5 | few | CASSYSGGARGTDTQYF | TGTGCCAGCAGTTACTCCGGCGGGGCAAGGGGCACAGATACGCAGTATTTT
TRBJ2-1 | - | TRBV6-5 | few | CASSRQGYLDNEQFF | TGTGCCAGCAGTCGGCAGGGGTACCTTGACAATGAGCAGTTCTTC
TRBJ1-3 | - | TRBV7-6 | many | CASSLEGSGNTIYF | TGTGCCAGCAGCTTAGAAGGCTCTGGAAACACCATATATTTT
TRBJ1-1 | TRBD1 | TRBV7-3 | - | CASFGRGKVVNTEAFF | TGTGCCAGCTTCGGCAGGGGGAAAGTTGTGAACACTGAAGCTTTCTTT
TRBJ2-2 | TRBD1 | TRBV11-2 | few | CASSPTGTGAGGGELFF | TGTGCCAGCAGCCCCACCGGGACAGGGGCCGGGGGCGGGGAGCTGTTTTTT
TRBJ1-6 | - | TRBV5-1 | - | CASSGTDRSSPLHF | TGCGCCAGCAGCGGAACGGACAGATCTTCACCCCTCCACTTT
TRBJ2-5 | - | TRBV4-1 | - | CASSAVDRETQYF | TGCGCCAGCAGCGCTGTTGATCGGGAGACCCAGTACTTC
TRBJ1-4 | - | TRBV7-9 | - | CASSSNLRKLFF | TGTGCCAGCAGCTCAAACCTGAGGAAACTGTTTTTT
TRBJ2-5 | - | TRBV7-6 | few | CASSFVKKTQYF | TGTGCCAGCAGCTTCGTCAAAAAGACCCAGTACTTC
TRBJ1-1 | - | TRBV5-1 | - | CASSLEGGAGTEAFF | TGCGCCAGCAGCTTGGAAGGGGGGGCGGGCACTGAAGCTTTCTTT
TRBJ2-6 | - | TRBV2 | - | CASSNSAGANVLTF | TGTGCCAGCAGTAATTCTGCTGGGGCCAACGTCCTGACTTTC
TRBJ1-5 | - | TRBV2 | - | CASSERKGAQPQHF | TGTGCCAGCAGTGAACGGAAGGGCGCCCAGCCCCAGCATTTT
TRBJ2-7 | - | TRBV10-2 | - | CATVLSYEQYF | TGCGCCACCGTGCTATCCTACGAGCAGTACTTC
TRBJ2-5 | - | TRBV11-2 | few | CASSLDRDGWQYF | TGTGCCAGCAGCTTAGATCGGGACGGCTGGCAGTACTTC
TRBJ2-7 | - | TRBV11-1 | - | CASSLEVGWAYEQYF | TGTGCCAGCAGCTTAGAGGTCGGGTGGGCCTACGAGCAGTACTTC
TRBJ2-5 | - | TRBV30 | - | CAWRTGKETQYF | TGTGCCTGGAGAACCGGGAAAGAGACCCAGTACTTC
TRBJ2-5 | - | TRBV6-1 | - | CASSEPGAGWQTQYF | TGTGCCAGCAGTGAACCTGGGGCAGGGTGGCAGACCCAGTACTTC
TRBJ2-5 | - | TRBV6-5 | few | CASSSMLEQYF | TGTGCCAGCAGTTCTATGTTGGAGCAGTACTTC
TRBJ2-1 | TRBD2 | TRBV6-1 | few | CASSGSSGGASKQFF | TGTGCCAGCAGTGGGTCGAGCGGGGGGGCGAGTAAGCAGTTCTTC
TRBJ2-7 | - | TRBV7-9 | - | CASSFLYSAPWKQYF | TGTGCCAGCAGCTTTCTTTATAGCGCCCCTTGGAAGCAGTACTTC
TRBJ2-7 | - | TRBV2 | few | CASSEGGSSYEQYF | TGTGCCAGCAGTGAAGGAGGCAGCTCCTACGAGCAGTACTTC
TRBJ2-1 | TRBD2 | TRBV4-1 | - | CASSRSETSGGRDEQFF | TGCGCCAGCAGCCGGTCGGAGACTAGCGGGGGCCGGGATGAGCAGTTCTTC
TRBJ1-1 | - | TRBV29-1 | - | CSAPTDTEAFF | TGCAGCGCCCCAACAGACACTGAAGCTTTCTTT
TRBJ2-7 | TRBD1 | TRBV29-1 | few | CSVRGTGGFYEQYF | TGCAGCGTTCGGGGGACAGGGGGCTTTTACGAGCAGTACTTC
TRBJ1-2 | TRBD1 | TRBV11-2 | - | CASSLGTGVKGYTF | TGTGCCAGCAGCCTGGGGACAGGGGTAAAAGGCTACACCTTC
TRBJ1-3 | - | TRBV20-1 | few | CGRREEGSGNTIYF | TGCGGAAGGAGGGAAGAGGGCTCTGGAAACACCATATATTTT
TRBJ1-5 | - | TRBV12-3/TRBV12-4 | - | CASRRTLTEVETNQPQHF | TGTGCCAGCAGAAGAACGCTGACAGAGGTTGAGACCAATCAGCCCCAGCATTTT
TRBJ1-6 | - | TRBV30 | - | CAWSLREAGRSPLHF | TGTGCCTGGAGCCTACGAGAGGCAGGGCGTTCACCCCTCCACTTT
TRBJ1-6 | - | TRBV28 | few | CASSFGQVRGEPLHF | TGTGCCAGCAGTTTCGGGCAGGTCCGAGGAGAACCCCTCCACTTT
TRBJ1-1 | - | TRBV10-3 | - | CAIGRLTGADTEAFF | TGTGCCATCGGAAGGTTGACCGGGGCGGACACTGAAGCTTTCTTT
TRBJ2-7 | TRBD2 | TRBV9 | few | CASSLAGGIYEQYF | TGTGCCAGCAGCCTAGCGGGGGGCATCTACGAGCAGTACTTC
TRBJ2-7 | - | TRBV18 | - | CASSPRNGVSYEQYF | TGTGCCAGCTCACCAAGGAACGGGGTCTCCTACGAGCAGTACTTC
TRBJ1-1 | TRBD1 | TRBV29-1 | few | CSGNPGQGAMAEAFF | TGCAGCGGCAATCCGGGACAGGGGGCTATGGCTGAAGCTTTCTTT
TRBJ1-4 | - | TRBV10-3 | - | CAISDVAVGEKLFF | TGTGCCATCAGTGATGTTGCGGTCGGGGAAAAACTGTTTTTT